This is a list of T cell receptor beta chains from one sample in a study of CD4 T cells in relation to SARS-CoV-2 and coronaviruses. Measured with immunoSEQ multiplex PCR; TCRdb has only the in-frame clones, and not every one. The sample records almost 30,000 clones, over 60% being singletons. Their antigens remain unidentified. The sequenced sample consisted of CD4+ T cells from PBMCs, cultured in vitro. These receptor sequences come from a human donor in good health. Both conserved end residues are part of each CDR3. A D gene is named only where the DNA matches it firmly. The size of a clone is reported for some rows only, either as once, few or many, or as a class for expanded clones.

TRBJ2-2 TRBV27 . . CASSLFGRGTPGELFF TGTGCCAGCAGTTTATTTGGCAGGGGAACCCCCGGGGAGCTGTTTTTT
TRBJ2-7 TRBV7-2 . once CASSGPPYEQQYF TGTGCCAGCAGTGGACCACCCTACGAGCAGCAGTACTTC
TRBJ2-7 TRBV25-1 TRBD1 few CASRDRVYEQYF TGTGCCAGCAGGGACAGGGTCTACGAGCAGTACTTC
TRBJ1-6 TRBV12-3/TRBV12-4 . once CASRYWNSPLHF TGTGCCAGCAGATACTGGAATTCACCCCTCCACTTT
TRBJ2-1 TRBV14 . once CASSQEAPKDYNEQFF TGTGCCAGCAGCCAAGAAGCCCCGAAAGACTACAATGAGCAGTTCTTC
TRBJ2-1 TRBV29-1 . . CSAPRAPNEQFF TGCAGCGCCCCGAGGGCGCCCAATGAGCAGTTCTTC
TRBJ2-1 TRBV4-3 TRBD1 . CASSLRDSYNEQFF TGCGCCAGCAGCCTAAGGGACAGTTACAATGAGCAGTTCTTC
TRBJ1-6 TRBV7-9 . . CASSFSEGSYNSPLHF TGTGCCAGCAGCTTCTCCGAGGGCTCCTATAATTCACCCCTCCACTTT
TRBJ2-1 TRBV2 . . CASNILGQGGYEQFF TGTGCCAGCAACATTCTTGGGCAGGGTGGTTATGAGCAGTTCTTC
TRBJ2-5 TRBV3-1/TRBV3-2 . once CASSPEVVETQYF TGTGCCAGCAGCCCCGAAGTGGTTGAGACCCAGTACTTC
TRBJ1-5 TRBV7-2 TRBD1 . CASSPTGGNQPQHF TGTGCCAGCAGCCCGACAGGGGGCAATCAGCCCCAGCATTTT
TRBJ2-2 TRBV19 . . CASLGTGELFF TGTGCCAGTCTTGGAACCGGGGAGCTGTTTTTT
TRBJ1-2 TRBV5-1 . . CASSLPDRSGGGYTF TGCGCCAGCAGCCTACCCGACAGAAGTGGTGGTGGCTACACCTTC
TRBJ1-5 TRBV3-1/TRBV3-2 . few CASSQDKGAQHF TGTGCCAGCAGCCAAGATAAGGGAGCCCAGCATTTT
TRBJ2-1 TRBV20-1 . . CSAMDNEQFF TGCAGTGCTATGGACAATGAGCAGTTCTTC
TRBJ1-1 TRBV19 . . CASTSSGRRTNTEAFF TGTGCCAGTACCTCTTCGGGGCGGCGAACGAACACTGAAGCTTTCTTT
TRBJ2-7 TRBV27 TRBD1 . CASSRQGPYEQYF TGTGCCAGCAGCCGACAGGGCCCCTACGAGCAGTACTTC
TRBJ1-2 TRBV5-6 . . CASSGGGAYYGYTF TGTGCCAGCAGCGGAGGCGGGGCTTACTATGGCTACACCTTC
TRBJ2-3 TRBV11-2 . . CASSGGPDTQYF TGTGCCAGCAGCGGAGGCCCGGATACGCAGTATTTT
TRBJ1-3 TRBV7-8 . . CASSPRQQSSGNTIYF TGTGCCAGCAGCCCGAGACAGCAGAGCTCTGGAAACACCATATATTTT